These 30 T cell receptor beta chains were sequenced from one sample in a study of blood T cell repertoires in COVID-19. TCRdb's copy holds only in-frame clones and misses some; the assay was immunoSEQ multiplex PCR. The table lists 150,000 or so clones, 84% of them singletons. Material: PBMCs or T cells enriched from blood (not recorded which). Source of these receptors: a woman aged 50 to 60 who had been exposed to COVID-19.

The chain recombines TRBV5-6 with TRBJ1-6; D is perhaps TRBD1 (5 bases). The germline V and J ends were trimmed by 3 bases and 7 bases, with 17 bases remaining between them. The germline CDR1 and CDR2 sequences are SGHDT and YYEEEE. The CDR3 contains 16 residues. The DNA of the CDR3 is TGTGCCAGCAGCTCAAACCAGGGATTGGGGAATTCACCCCTCCACTTT. Protein sequence: CASSSNQGLGNSPLHF.

This clone was observed a single time. The chain combines TRBV5-1 with TRBJ2-3, with a weak D call TRBD2 (8 bases). From germline, CDR1 is SGHRS and CDR2 YFSETQ. The CDR3 loop spans 17 amino acids. Deletions cut 4 bases from V and 4 bases from J, with 22 bases between. The CDR3 region has the DNA TGCGCCAGCAGCCGAGGGACAGTCGGACTAGCCGCAGATACGCAGTATTTT. It codes for CASSRGTVGLAADTQYF.

V is TRBV5-1 and J is TRBJ2-6; tentative D call: TRBD1 (5 bases). The CDR3 contains 15 residues. Deletions cut 1 base from V and 1 base from J, with 6 bases between. Per the germline V gene, CDR1 is SGHRS and CDR2 is YFSETQ. CDR3 sequence reads: CASSLRGSGANVLTF. In nucleotides, the CDR3 is TGCGCCAGCAGCTTGAGGGGTTCTGGGGCCAACGTCCTGACTTTC.

In its sample, this clone was seen once. The rearrangement links TRBV6-2 or TRBV6-3 to TRBJ1-2; the D gene is possibly TRBD1 (5 bases). The CDR3 is made up of 12 amino acids. Trimming took off 4 bases at V and 4 bases at J, with 7 bases between the two ends. CDR1 is MNHEY and CDR2 is SVGEGT in the germline V gene. Here the CDR3 reads CASSSGLYGYTF. Here the CDR3 DNA reads TGTGCCAGCAGTTCAGGGCTCTATGGCTACACCTTC.

This chain connects TRBV18 to TRBJ1-1; D is perhaps TRBD1 (6 bases). Looked up from germline, CDR1 is KGHSH and CDR2 is LQKENI. The CDR3 extends over 19 amino acids. Between the trimmed V and J ends, which lost 0 bases and 4 bases, there was a span of 24 bases. CDR3 coding DNA: TGTGCCAGCTCACCACCGGAGATCCGGGACATCTGGAGTAGCACTGAAGCTTTCTTT. Its protein product is CASSPPEIRDIWSSTEAFF.

The chain combines TRBV5-1 with TRBJ1-2; tentatively, D is TRBD1 (6 bases). The CDR3 sequence is 12 residues long. Germline-derived CDR1 and CDR2 are SGHRS and YFSETQ. Trimming took off 7 bases at V and 5 bases at J, with 12 bases between the two ends. CDR3 nucleotides: TGCGCCAGCCGGACAGAGAATTATGGCTACACCTTC. It codes for CASRTENYGYTF.

This clone was recorded a few times. The V call is TRBV5-1, the J call TRBJ2-5, with 13 bases matching TRBD2. The V and J ends lost 3 bases and 3 bases, in that order; junction bases with no gene match: 8. CDR1 is SGHRS, CDR2 YFSETQ, per germline. CDR3 length equals 17 residues. In nucleotides, the CDR3 is TGCGCCAGCAGCTACGGGACTAGCGGGAAGTGGGAAGAGACCCAGTACTTC. Protein product: CASSYGTSGKWEETQYF.

The V gene is TRBV20-1, the J gene TRBJ1-1; TRBD1 matches 7 bases. V shed 6 bases, J shed 2 bases, and the junction held 15 bases outside the gene matches. The CDR3 runs to 16 residues. Per germline, CDR1 DFQATT and CDR2 SNEGSKA (reference sequence). The CDR3 DNA reads as TGCAGTGCAAGTAACAGGGGAACGGGCCAAAACACTGAAGCTTTCTTT. Translated, it gives CSASNRGTGQNTEAFF.

The V gene is TRBV19, the J gene TRBJ1-2; D gene unclear. CDR1 LNHDA and CDR2 SQIVND come from the germline V gene (reference sequence). Trimming cost V 3 bases and J 1 base, with 12 bases left between them. The CDR3 consists of 15 residues. The CDR3 is CASSIGVAGNYGYTF. The CDR3, as DNA: TGTGCCAGTAGTATCGGAGTGGCCGGTAACTATGGCTACACCTTC.

This clone was seen only a few times. The J gene is TRBJ1-5, the V gene TRBV6-6, with 11 bases aligning to TRBD1. The ends lost 5 bases at V and 4 bases at J; junction bases unmatched: 10. This CDR3 is built from 17 residues. Germline V gene data show CDR1 as MNHNY and CDR2 as SVGAGI (reference sequence). The CDR3 reads CASSRKRTGGVNQPQHF. In DNA, the CDR3 is TGTGCCAGCAGTCGAAAGAGGACAGGGGGCGTAAATCAGCCCCAGCATTTT.

The chain combines TRBV29-1 with TRBJ1-1; maybe TRBD1 (6 bases). The CDR3 sequence is 13 residues long. V dropped 3 bases and J dropped 7 bases, with 15 bases sitting between them. CDR1 and CDR2 (germline): SQVTM, ANQGSEA. The CDR3 region has the DNA TGCAGCGTTGACGGGACATCCAGGGGTGAAGCTTTCTTT. As protein: CSVDGTSRGEAFF.

The J gene is TRBJ2-2, the V gene TRBV9; 10 bases are a match to TRBD2. V shed 3 bases and J 8 bases; nucleotides not matched to a gene: 7. This CDR3 is 15 amino acids long. Germline CDR1 is SGDLS and CDR2 is YYNGEE. The CDR3 coding sequence is TGTGCCAGCAGCGCCCGGACTAGCGGTGGGGGGGAGCTGTTTTTT. Its protein is CASSARTSGGGELFF. The full variable domain, its missing parts supplied by reference TRBV9 and TRBJ2-2, is DSGVTQTPKHLITATGQRVTLRCSPRSGDLSVYWYQQSLDQGLQFLIQYYNGEERAKGNILERFSAQQFPDLHSELNLSSLELGDSALYFCASSARTSGGGELFFGEGSRLTVL.

The chain recombines TRBV4-3 with TRBJ2-3, with 8 bases aligning to TRBD1. The V gene's germline CDR1 is LGHNA and CDR2 YSLEER. The CDR3 is 15 residues long. V shed 5 bases and J 2 bases; nucleotides not matched to a gene: 6. CDR3 residues: CASSRTGLPTDTQYF. DNA for the CDR3: TGCGCCAGCAGCAGGACAGGGCTTCCCACAGATACGCAGTATTTT.

As to this clone: An end of the junction differs from the germline gene, which may be a read error. This chain joins TRBV7-7 and TRBJ2-2, with 10 bases fitting TRBD1. The CDR3 runs to 16 residues. Germline values: CDR1 SSHAT, CDR2 FNYEAQ (reference sequence). CDR3 residues: CASSLGTGANTGELFF. DNA of the CDR3: TGTGCTAGCAGCTTAGGGACAGGGGCGAACACCGGGGAGCTGTTTTTT.

The chain has TRBV18 and TRBJ2-3, with TRBD2 identical over 7 bases. V was pared by 0 bases and J by 6 bases, with 6 bases of the junction left unmatched. The CDR3 totals 15 residues. Germline CDR1 KGHSH, CDR2 LQKENI. CDR3 protein: CASSPPASGGDTQYF. In nucleotides, the CDR3 is TGTGCCAGCTCACCACCGGCTAGCGGAGGTGATACGCAGTATTTT.

The chain has TRBV11-3 and TRBJ2-1; 11 bases are a match to TRBD2. The V segment lost 5 bases and the J segment 9 bases; nucleotides outside the gene matches: 9. The CDR3 runs to 15 residues. The germline CDR1 and CDR2 sequences are SGHNT and YENEEA. The CDR3 loop is CASSPEVAGGGEQFF. As DNA, the CDR3 is TGTGCCAGCAGCCCGGAGGTAGCGGGGGGGGGTGAGCAGTTCTTC.

The CDR3 protein is CASSARNNYGYTF. In nucleotides, the CDR3 is TGTGCCAGCAGTGCCAGGAACAACTATGGCTACACCTTC. The chain couples TRBV12-3 or TRBV12-4 to TRBJ1-2; D gene unclear. The CDR3 runs to 13 residues. V lost 5 bases, J lost 2 bases, and 9 bases lay in between.

This chain connects TRBV6-6 to TRBJ2-1; 9 nucleotides align to TRBD1. V gave up 5 bases and J gave up 0 bases; unmatched junction bases: 11. The CDR3 is 18 residues long. In germline, CDR1 is MNHNY, CDR2 SVGAGI (reference sequence). In DNA form, the CDR3 reads TGTGCCAGCAGTCGCTCTCCCGGGACAGGGAGCTCCTACAATGAGCAGTTCTTC. Translation: CASSRSPGTGSSYNEQFF.

V is TRBV7-2 and J is TRBJ2-1; 12 nucleotides agree with TRBD2. The germline gives CDR1 SGHTA, CDR2 FQGNSA. This CDR3 has 15 amino acids. V dropped 5 bases and J dropped 4; count of bases not matched to a gene: 3. This chain's CDR3 is CASSLTSGGYNEQFF. CDR3 sequence (DNA): TGTGCCAGCAGCCTAACTAGCGGGGGGTACAATGAGCAGTTCTTC.

CDR3 nucleotide sequence: TGTGCCAGCAGCTCCACAGGGGGCAGTTTCTCTGGAAACACCATATATTTT. This translates into CASSSTGGSFSGNTIYF. V and J are TRBV11-2 and TRBJ1-3; 9 bases match TRBD1. Germline V lookup: CDR1 SGHAT, CDR2 FQNNGV. Trimming took 4 bases from V and 0 from J; bases not matched to a gene: 7. The CDR3 extends over 17 amino acids.

V gene TRBV5-1 combines with J gene TRBJ1-6, with D possibly being TRBD1 (5 bases). The ends were cut back, 4 bases at V and 6 bases at J, with 8 bases in the middle. Per the germline V gene, CDR1 is SGHRS and CDR2 is YFSETQ. The CDR3 spans 13 residues. CDR3 nucleotides: TGCGCCAGCAGCCGCCAGGGTAATTCACCCCTCCACTTT. This encodes CASSRQGNSPLHF.

V and J are TRBV9 and TRBJ1-2; maybe TRBD1 (6 bases). CDR1 is SGDLS and CDR2 is YYNGEE in the germline V gene. This CDR3 has 14 amino acids. Trimming took off 4 bases at V and 6 bases at J, with 16 bases between the two ends. The CDR3 spells CASSLRQESDGYTF. The CDR3 DNA follows: TGTGCCAGCAGCTTGAGACAGGAAAGTGATGGCTACACCTTC.

The chain links TRBV19 to TRBJ1-1; possible D gene TRBD1, 5 bases. The CDR3 extends over 13 amino acids. Germline assignment: CDR1 LNHDA and CDR2 SQIVND (reference sequence). Between the trimmed V and J ends, which lost 4 bases and 0 bases, there was a span of 6 bases. For the CDR3, the DNA is TGTGCCAGTAGTAAGGGGCTGAACACTGAAGCTTTCTTT. Translation gives CASSKGLNTEAFF.

CDR3 DNA sequence: TGTGCCAGCACGCTTCCGGACAGGTATTCACCCCTCCACTTT. It specifies CASTLPDRYSPLHF. This chain uses TRBV7-6 with TRBJ1-6; 7 nucleotides match TRBD1. Germline-derived CDR1 and CDR2 are SGHVS and FNYEAQ. CDR3 length equals 14 residues. J was trimmed by 8 bases and V by 7 bases; bases with no gene match: 8.

This rearrangement joins TRBV6-5 to TRBJ1-3; 8 bases match TRBD1. In germline, CDR1 is MNHEY, CDR2 SVGAGI. The CDR3 spans 15 residues. V shed 4 bases and J 3 bases; nucleotides not matched to a gene: 5. The CDR3 loop reads CASSWGQADGNTIYF. The CDR3 DNA sequence: TGTGCCAGCAGTTGGGGACAGGCCGATGGAAACACCATATATTTT.

The chain uses TRBV30 and TRBJ2-5; D might be TRBD2 (5 bases). CDR3 size: 14 residues. V was cut by 0 bases and J by 5 bases, with 13 bases left in between. Germline lookup yields CDR1 GTSNPN and CDR2 SVGIG (reference sequence). The CDR3 bases are TGTGCCTGGAGTGTAATTGGAGGCGGGGAGACCCAGTACTTC. Translating it yields CAWSVIGGGETQYF. The full variable domain, in which reference TRBV30 and TRBJ2-5 provide the parts outside the CDR3, is SQTIHQWPATLVQPVGSPLSLECTVEGTSNPNLYWYRQAAGRGLQLLFYSVGIGQISSEVPQNLSASRPQDRQFILSSKKLLLSDSGFYLCAWSVIGGGETQYFGPGTRLLVL.

The chain employs TRBV6-2 or TRBV6-3 and TRBJ2-7; no reliable D call. The germline V gene encodes CDR1 MNHEY and CDR2 SVGEGT. The V end lost 2 bases, the J end lost 0 bases, and 11 bases lay between the germline ends. The CDR3 has 15 residues. The CDR3 is CASSYPGASSYEQYF. The CDR3 bases are TGTGCCAGCAGTTACCCTGGAGCTAGCTCCTACGAGCAGTACTTC.

The rearrangement uses TRBV6-5 and TRBJ1-1; D is unresolved. This CDR3 is 11 amino acids long. Trimming removed 4 bases at V and 8 bases at J, with 8 bases between. From germline, CDR1 is MNHEY and CDR2 SVGAGI. CDR3 coding DNA: TGTGCCAGCAGTTTGGCGGGCGAAGCTTTCTTT. Protein sequence: CASSLAGEAFF.

The J gene is TRBJ2-1, the V gene TRBV5-4, with TRBD2 matching over 8 bases. CDR1 SGHNT and CDR2 YYREEE come from the germline V gene (reference sequence). The length of the CDR3 is 15 residues. J lost 5 bases, V lost 3 bases, and 7 bases had no gene match. The CDR3 DNA sequence: TGTGCCAGCAGCTCCGGGACTAGTACCCACAATGAGCAGTTCTTC. Encoded protein: CASSSGTSTHNEQFF.

Concerning this clone itself: The sample contains more than one DNA sequence encoding this CDR3. V gene TRBV6-5 combines with J gene TRBJ1-6, with TRBD1 matching 8 bases. The CDR3 consists of 15 residues. The trim removed 5 bases at V and 6 bases at J, leaving 6 bases unmatched. The V gene's germline CDR1 is MNHEY and CDR2 SVGAGI. CDR3 in amino acids: CASSQTGARNSPLHF. CDR3 sequence (DNA): TGTGCCAGCAGTCAGACAGGGGCTCGTAATTCACCCCTCCACTTT.